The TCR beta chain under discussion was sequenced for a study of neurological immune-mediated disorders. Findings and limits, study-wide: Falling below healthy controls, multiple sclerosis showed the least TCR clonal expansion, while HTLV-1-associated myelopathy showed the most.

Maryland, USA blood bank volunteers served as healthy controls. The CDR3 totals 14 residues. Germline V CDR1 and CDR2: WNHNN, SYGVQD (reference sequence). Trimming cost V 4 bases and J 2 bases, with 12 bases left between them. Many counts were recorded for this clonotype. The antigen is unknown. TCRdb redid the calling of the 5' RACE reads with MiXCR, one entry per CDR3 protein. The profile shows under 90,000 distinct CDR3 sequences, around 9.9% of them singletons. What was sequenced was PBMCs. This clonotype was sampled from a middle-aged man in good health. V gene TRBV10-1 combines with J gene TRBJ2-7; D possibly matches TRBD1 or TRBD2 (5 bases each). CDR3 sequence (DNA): TGCGCCAGCAGTGGAGGGACGCATCCCTACGAGCAGTACTTC. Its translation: CASSGGTHPYEQYF.